The next 30 T cell receptor beta chains were all read from a single sample in a study of identical twins. TCRdb re-analysed the 5' RACE reads in MiXCR, keeping a single row per CDR3 protein. The profile shows roughly 350,000 distinct CDR3 sequences, roughly 9% of them singletons. The sample taken for sequencing was naive T cells sorted from blood. The source is a woman between 50 and 59 years old in good health.

V and J are TRBV6-1 and TRBJ1-2; D is unclear. The CDR3 runs to 12 residues. Germline CDR1 MNHNS, CDR2 SASEGT. Trimming shortened V by 0 bases and J by 4 bases, and 3 bases separated the two germline ends. The CDR3 DNA reads as TGTGCCAGCAGTGAAGCGCCCTATGGCTACACCTTC. This codes for CASSEAPYGYTF.

The chain uses TRBV9 and TRBJ2-3; TRBD1 matches at 7 bases. Losses at the gene ends were 3 bases for V and 5 bases for J; bases not matched to a gene: 12. The germline gives CDR1 SGDLS, CDR2 YYNGEE. The CDR3 loop spans 16 amino acids. DNA of the CDR3: TGTGCCAGCAGCGCCATACCCCGACAGGGCCGAGATACGCAGTATTTT. It translates to CASSAIPRQGRDTQYF.

This clonotype was counted at least ten times. J is TRBJ1-6 and V is TRBV12-3 or TRBV12-4; D gene uncertain. The CDR3 loop spans 12 amino acids. Deletions cut 3 bases from V and 9 bases from J, with 6 bases between. The CDR3 coding sequence is TGTGCCAGCAGTTTCGATGGTTCACCCCTCCACTTT. Translated, it gives CASSFDGSPLHF.

This clonotype was observed at least ten times. CDR3 in DNA: TGCAGCGTCGGAATGAAAGTTGGATACGAGCAGTACTTC. The encoded protein is CSVGMKVGYEQYF. The chain couples TRBV29-1 to TRBJ2-7; D uncertain. Germline V gene data show CDR1 as SQVTM and CDR2 as ANQGSEA. The ends were cut back, 6 bases at V and 4 bases at J, with 16 bases in the middle. The CDR3 length is 13 residues.

The table lists this clonotype with many counts. The chain carries TRBV12-3 or TRBV12-4 and TRBJ1-2; D is uncertain. The CDR3 is 15 residues long. Trimming removed 7 bases from V and 6 bases from J, with 21 bases in between. CDR3 sequence (DNA): TGTGCCAGCACCCAGGCCAGAAGGGTCAATCATGGCTACACCTTC. Protein sequence: CASTQARRVNHGYTF.

The V call is TRBV12-3 or TRBV12-4, the J call TRBJ2-1, with D perhaps matching TRBD2 (6 bases). This CDR3 is built from 14 residues. Deletions cut 9 bases from V and 8 bases from J, with 20 bases between. In nucleotides, the CDR3 is TGTGCCAGTATGGTGGGACTGGGGATTTATGAGCAGTTCTTC. As protein: CASMVGLGIYEQFF.

For the CDR3, the DNA is TGTGCCAGCAGTGAGGGCCCTAGCGGGTTCTCCTACAATGAGCAGTTCTTC. It codes for CASSEGPSGFSYNEQFF. The chain combines TRBV2 with TRBJ2-1; 8 positions match TRBD2. CDR3 size: 17 residues. Germline V gene lookup returns CDR1 SNHLY and CDR2 FYNNEI. With 3 bases clipped from V and 0 bases from J, the junction kept 7 bases outside the gene matches.

This clonotype has just a few counts. J is TRBJ2-3 and V is TRBV6-6, with 13 bases that match TRBD2. The V gene end was trimmed by 2 bases and the J gene end by 4 bases; junction bases not matched to a gene: 9. The CDR3 totals 18 residues. CDR1 and CDR2 (germline): MNHNY, SVGAGI (reference sequence). In DNA, the CDR3 is TGTGCCAGCAGTTACCCGACTAGCGGGAGGAATTGGGCAGATACGCAGTATTTT. It codes for CASSYPTSGRNWADTQYF.

For the CDR3, the DNA is TGTGCCAGCAGTTTCCGAAGTAAGGCGGGCGAGCAGTACGTC. Protein product: CASSFRSKAGEQYV. V gene TRBV28 combines with J gene TRBJ2-7; weak D call: TRBD2 (5 bases). V was trimmed by 3 bases and J by 6 bases, leaving 15 bases between them. The CDR3 has 14 residues. Germline V gene data show CDR1 as MDHEN and CDR2 as SYDVKM.

The rearrangement links TRBV20-1 to TRBJ2-7; perhaps TRBD1 as D (5 bases). Germline lookup yields CDR1 DFQATT and CDR2 SNEGSKA (reference sequence). The CDR3 totals 13 residues. CDR3 DNA sequence: TGCAGCGCGGTACAGGTTTCCTCCTACGAGCAGTACGTC. Translating gives CSAVQVSSYEQYV.

This rearrangement joins TRBV5-1 to TRBJ1-1, with TRBD1 as a possible D gene (5 bases). The V and J ends lost 0 bases and 7 bases respectively, with 13 bases between them. Looked up from germline, CDR1 is SGHRS and CDR2 is YFSETQ. CDR3 size: 14 residues. CDR3 in DNA: TGCGCCAGCAGCTTGGCCGGGGGATGGGATGAAGCTTTCTTT. Residues: CASSLAGGWDEAFF.

This chain connects TRBV10-1 to TRBJ2-7; a possible D gene is TRBD2 (5 bases). With 4 bases removed from V and 7 bases from J, the gap between germline ends came to 14 bases. CDR1 and CDR2 (germline): WNHNN, SYGVQD (reference sequence). CDR3 length equals 13 residues. CDR3: CASSVVGSGEQYF. The CDR3 DNA reads TGCGCCAGCAGTGTTGTGGGGTCGGGGGAGCAGTACTTC.

This clonotype showed up just a few times. The chain uses TRBV12-5 and TRBJ1-1, with D hard to call. V gave up 1 base and J gave up 2 bases, with 5 bases separating them. CDR1 is LGHNT and CDR2 is FRNRAP in the germline V gene. CDR3 size: 13 residues. The CDR3 reads CASGLGPNTEAFF. The CDR3 DNA is TGTGCTAGTGGTTTGGGACCCAACACTGAAGCTTTCTTT. Based on the CDR3 plus reference TRBV12-5 and TRBJ1-1, the full variable domain is DARVTQTPRHKVTEMGQEVTMRCQPILGHNTVFWYRQTMMQGLELLAYFRNRAPLDDSGMPKDRFSAEMPDATLATLKIQPSEPRDSAVYFCASGLGPNTEAFFGQGTRLTVV.

This clonotype was observed a handful of times. The genes are TRBV29-1 and TRBJ2-7, with TRBD2 matching over 7 bases. The CDR3 spans 13 residues. Germline CDR1 SQVTM, CDR2 ANQGSEA. Unmatched junction bases numbered 11, after V lost 7 bases and J lost 5 bases. This chain's CDR3 is CSARGGLEDEQYV. CDR3 DNA sequence: TGCAGCGCTCGGGGAGGGCTCGAGGACGAGCAGTACGTC.

This clonotype was observed at least ten times. The J gene is TRBJ2-2, the V gene TRBV10-3, with 7 bases that match TRBD2. Trimming cost V 3 bases and J 3 bases; bases outside gene matches: 4. The CDR3 has 15 amino acids. The germline V gene encodes CDR1 ENHRY and CDR2 SYGVKD. For the CDR3, the DNA is TGTGCCATCAGTGACGGGACTACTGACACCGGGGAGCTGTTTTTT. This sequence encodes CAISDGTTDTGELFF.

Many counts were recorded for this clonotype. CDR3 nucleotides: TGCAGTGCTAGCGCAGCGGGAGACAATGAGCAGTTCTTC. Encoded protein: CSASAAGDNEQFF. The chain couples TRBV20-1 to TRBJ2-1; 8 nucleotides agree with TRBD2. The CDR3 extends over 13 amino acids. Germline V lookup: CDR1 DFQATT, CDR2 SNEGSKA (reference sequence). The V and J ends lost 3 bases and 5 bases, in that order; junction bases with no gene match: 3.

This clonotype occurred a few times. The rearrangement uses TRBV4-1 and TRBJ1-4; D gene uncertain. The CDR3 has 15 residues. Looked up from germline, CDR1 is MGHRA and CDR2 is YSYEKL. V shed 0 bases and J shed 4 bases, with 9 bases lying between them. The CDR3 DNA follows: TGCGCCAGCAGCCAAGAAGGGTTTGGTAATGAAAAACTGTTTTTT. Residues: CASSQEGFGNEKLFF.

This clonotype has only a few counts. This sequence joins TRBV5-1 and TRBJ2-1; D is unresolved. This CDR3 comprises 15 residues. Germline values: CDR1 SGHRS, CDR2 YFSETQ. V lost 4 bases and J 0 bases, leaving 11 bases between the germline ends. CDR3 bases: TGCGCCAGCAGCCGGAAGATCGCCTCCTACAATGAGCAGTTCTTC. Translation: CASSRKIASYNEQFF.

This clonotype has just a few counts. This chain links TRBV5-4 with TRBJ2-5; D call uncertain. Germline V gene lookup returns CDR1 SGHNT and CDR2 YYREEE (reference sequence). The CDR3 contains 14 residues. Trimming shortened V by 4 bases and J by 2 bases, and 12 bases separated the two germline ends. CDR3 sequence: CASSGVGFQETQYF. CDR3 nucleotides: TGTGCCAGCAGCGGGGTCGGGTTTCAAGAGACCCAGTACTTC.

The chain combines TRBV18 with TRBJ2-5, with no clear D. V shed 6 bases and J shed 2 bases, with 10 bases lying between them. CDR1 is KGHSH and CDR2 is LQKENI in the germline V gene. This CDR3 has 13 residues. This chain's CDR3 is CASSNQGQETQYF. The CDR3 DNA reads TGTGCCAGCTCCAACCAAGGGCAAGAGACCCAGTACTTC.

Regarding this clonotype: An end of the junction differs from the germline gene, which may be a read error. The chain recombines TRBV5-1 with TRBJ2-2; 9 bases map to TRBD2. Per the germline V gene, CDR1 is SGHRS and CDR2 is YFSETQ. The CDR3 runs 15 residues. CDR3: CASSLGLANTGELYF. The CDR3 DNA is TGCGCCAGCAGTTTGGGACTAGCTAACACCGGGGAGCTGTATTTT.

This clonotype was recorded many times. The chain joins TRBV7-9 to TRBJ2-7; weak D call: TRBD1 (6 bases). This CDR3 has 14 residues. The germline V and J ends were trimmed by 5 bases and 4 bases, with 15 bases remaining between them. Germline assignment: CDR1 SEHNR and CDR2 FQNEAQ (reference sequence). The CDR3 DNA reads as TGTGCCAGCAGCCCCAACAGGGTTGGATACGAGCAGTACTTC. Its translation is CASSPNRVGYEQYF.

This clonotype was counted ten times or more. The CDR3 DNA reads as TGCAGCGCCAACCGGGACATGGGGCAAGAGACCCAGTACTTC. Its protein product is CSANRDMGQETQYF. The chain is built from TRBV29-1 and TRBJ2-5; the D gene is possibly TRBD1 (6 bases). Germline-derived CDR1 and CDR2 are SQVTM and ANQGSEA. This CDR3 has 14 residues. Deletions cut 7 bases from V and 2 bases from J, with 17 bases between.

The chain carries TRBV9 and TRBJ2-7; the match to TRBD2 covers 10 bases. V shed 4 bases, J shed 2 bases, and the junction held 3 bases outside the gene matches. CDR1 is SGDLS, CDR2 YYNGEE, per germline. This CDR3 is 14 amino acids long. In DNA form, the CDR3 reads TGTGCCAGCAGCATAAGCGGGAGGGCCTACGAGCAGTACTTC. As protein: CASSISGRAYEQYF.

The chain's CDR3 is CASSFSRHSGSYNEQFF. In nucleotides, the CDR3 is TGTGCCAGCAGTTTTTCAAGACACTCCGGCTCCTACAATGAGCAGTTCTTC. V is TRBV12-3 or TRBV12-4 and J is TRBJ2-1; no definite D call. The CDR3 has 17 residues. The V end was cut by 3 bases, the J end by 0 bases, with 15 bases between.

A few counts support this clonotype. CDR3 nucleotides: TGTGCCAGCAGTAAGGGGAGTTCCCACGAGCAGTACTTC. Protein product: CASSKGSSHEQYF. The rearrangement joins TRBV6-6 to TRBJ2-7; D may correspond to TRBD1 or TRBD2 (5 bases each). This CDR3 comprises 13 residues. V was pared by 5 bases and J by 5 bases, with 13 bases between. Germline CDR1 and CDR2: MNHNY and SVGAGI (reference sequence).

Many counts were recorded for this clonotype. The V and J genes are TRBV6-6 and TRBJ1-5; no firm D call. Trimming took 7 bases from V and 0 from J, leaving 10 bases between them. This CDR3 is 14 amino acids long. In germline, CDR1 is MNHNY, CDR2 SVGAGI (reference sequence). The CDR3 DNA follows: TGTGCCAGCAAAGAACCATATAGCAATCAGCCCCAGCATTTT. Translating gives CASKEPYSNQPQHF.

This clonotype has only a few counts. CDR3 sequence (DNA): TGTGCCAGCACAGCAAGACCTAGCGGGCCCACCGGGGAGCTGTTTTTT. Translating gives CASTARPSGPTGELFF. V usage is TRBV12-3 or TRBV12-4 and J usage is TRBJ2-2; 8 bases line up with TRBD2. Germline trimming cut 7 bases from V and 4 bases from J; bases unmatched to any gene: 11. The CDR3 extends over 16 amino acids.

The chain joins TRBV19 to TRBJ1-1; the D gene is possibly TRBD1 (6 bases). CDR3 size: 13 residues. V gave up 11 bases and J gave up 8 bases, with 21 bases separating them. CDR1 is LNHDA and CDR2 is SQIVND in the germline V gene (reference sequence). This CDR3 is CAVRDTQIAEAFF. CDR3 in DNA: TGTGCCGTCCGGGACACACAAATAGCCGAAGCTTTCTTT.

This chain connects TRBV20-1 to TRBJ2-5; 9 bases fit TRBD2. Germline CDR1 DFQATT, CDR2 SNEGSKA (reference sequence). The CDR3 covers 14 residues. The trim removed 5 bases at V and 5 bases at J, leaving 9 bases unmatched. The CDR3 coding sequence is TGCAGTGCTTTCGGAAGCGGGAGGAAGGAGACCCAGTACTTC. Residues: CSAFGSGRKETQYF.